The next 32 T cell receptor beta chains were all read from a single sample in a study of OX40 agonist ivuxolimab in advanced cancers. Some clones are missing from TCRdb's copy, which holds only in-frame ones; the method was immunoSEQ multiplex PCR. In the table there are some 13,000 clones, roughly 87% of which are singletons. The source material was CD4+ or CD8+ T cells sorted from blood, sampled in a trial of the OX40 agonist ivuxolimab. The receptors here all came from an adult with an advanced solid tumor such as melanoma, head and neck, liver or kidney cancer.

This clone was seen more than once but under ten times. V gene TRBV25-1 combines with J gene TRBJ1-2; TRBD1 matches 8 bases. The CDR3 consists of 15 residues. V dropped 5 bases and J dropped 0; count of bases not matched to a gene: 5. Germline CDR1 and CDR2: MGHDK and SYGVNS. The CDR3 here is CASSSPDRANYGYTF. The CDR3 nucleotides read TGTGCCAGCAGTTCCCCGGACAGGGCTAACTATGGCTACACCTTC.

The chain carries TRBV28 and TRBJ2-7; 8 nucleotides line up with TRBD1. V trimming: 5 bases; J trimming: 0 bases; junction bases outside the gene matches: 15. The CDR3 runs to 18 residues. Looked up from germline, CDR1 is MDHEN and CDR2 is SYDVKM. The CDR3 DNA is TGTGCCAGCAGTGATACGTGGGGACAGGCCCATAGCTCCTACGAGCAGTACTTC. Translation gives CASSDTWGQAHSSYEQYF.

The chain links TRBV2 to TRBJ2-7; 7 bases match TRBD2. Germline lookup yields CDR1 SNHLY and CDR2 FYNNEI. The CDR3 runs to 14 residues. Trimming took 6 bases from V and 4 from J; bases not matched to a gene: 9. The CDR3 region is CASREGTGRYEQYF. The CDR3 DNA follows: TGTGCCAGCAGGGAGGGGACCGGGAGGTACGAGCAGTACTTC.

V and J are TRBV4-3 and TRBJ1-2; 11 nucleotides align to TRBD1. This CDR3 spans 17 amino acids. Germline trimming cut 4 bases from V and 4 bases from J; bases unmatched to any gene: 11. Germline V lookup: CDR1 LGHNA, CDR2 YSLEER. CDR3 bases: TGCGCCAGCAGCCCCCTGGCCCGGGACAGGGGGTCCTATGGCTACACCTTC. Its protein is CASSPLARDRGSYGYTF.

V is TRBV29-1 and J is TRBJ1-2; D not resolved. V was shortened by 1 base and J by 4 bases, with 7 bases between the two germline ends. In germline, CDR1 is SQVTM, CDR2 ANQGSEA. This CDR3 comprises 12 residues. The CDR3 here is CSVEVGSYGYTF. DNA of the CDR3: TGCAGCGTTGAAGTGGGGAGCTATGGCTACACCTTC.

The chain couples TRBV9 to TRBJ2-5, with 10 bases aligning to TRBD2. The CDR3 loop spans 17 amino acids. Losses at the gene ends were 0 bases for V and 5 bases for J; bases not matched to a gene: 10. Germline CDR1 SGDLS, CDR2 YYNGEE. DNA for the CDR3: TGTGCCAGCAGCGTAGCCCCCGGGGGAGCGGGGGGGGAGACCCAGTACTTC. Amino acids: CASSVAPGGAGGETQYF.

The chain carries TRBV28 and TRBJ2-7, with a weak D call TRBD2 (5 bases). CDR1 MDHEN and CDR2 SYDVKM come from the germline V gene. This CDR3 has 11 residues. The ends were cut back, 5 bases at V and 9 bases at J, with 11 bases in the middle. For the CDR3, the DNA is TGTGCCAGCAGTCCAGGACTGTTGCAGTACTTC. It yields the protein CASSPGLLQYF.

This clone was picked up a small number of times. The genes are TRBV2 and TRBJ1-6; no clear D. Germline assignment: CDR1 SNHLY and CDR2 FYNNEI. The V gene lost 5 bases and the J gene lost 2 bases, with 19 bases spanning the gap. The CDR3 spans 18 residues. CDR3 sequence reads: CASSRYSPGPAYNSPLHF. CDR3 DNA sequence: TGTGCCAGCAGTAGATACTCTCCCGGGCCAGCCTATAATTCACCCCTCCACTTT.

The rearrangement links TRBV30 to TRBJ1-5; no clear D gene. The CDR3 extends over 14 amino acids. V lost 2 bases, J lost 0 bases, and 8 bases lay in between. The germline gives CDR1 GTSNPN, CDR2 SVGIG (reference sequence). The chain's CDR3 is CAWSTPYSNQPQHF. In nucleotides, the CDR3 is TGTGCCTGGAGTACACCCTATAGCAATCAGCCCCAGCATTTT.

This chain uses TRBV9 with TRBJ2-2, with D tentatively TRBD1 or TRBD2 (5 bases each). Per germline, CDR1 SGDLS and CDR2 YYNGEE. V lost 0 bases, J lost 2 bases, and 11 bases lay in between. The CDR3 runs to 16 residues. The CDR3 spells CASSVERGHNTGELFF. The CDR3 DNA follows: TGTGCCAGCAGCGTAGAGAGGGGCCATAACACCGGGGAGCTGTTTTTT.

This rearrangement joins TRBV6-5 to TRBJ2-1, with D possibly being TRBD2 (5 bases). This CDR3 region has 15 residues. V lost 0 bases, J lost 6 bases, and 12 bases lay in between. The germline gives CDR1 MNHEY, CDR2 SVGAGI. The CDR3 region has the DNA TGTGCCAGCAGTTACTCGGCTAGCTTGGGCAATGAGCAGTTCTTC. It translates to CASSYSASLGNEQFF.

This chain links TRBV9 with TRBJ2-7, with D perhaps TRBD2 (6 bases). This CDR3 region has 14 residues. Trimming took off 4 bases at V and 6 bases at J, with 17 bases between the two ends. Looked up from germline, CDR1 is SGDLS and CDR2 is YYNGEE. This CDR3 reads CASSSGLFWGEQYF. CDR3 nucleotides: TGTGCCAGCAGCTCAGGACTATTCTGGGGCGAGCAGTACTTC.

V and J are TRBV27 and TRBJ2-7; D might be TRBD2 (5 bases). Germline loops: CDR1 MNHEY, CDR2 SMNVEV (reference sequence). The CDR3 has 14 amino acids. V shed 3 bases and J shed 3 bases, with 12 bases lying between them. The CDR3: CASSFGVSYYEQYF. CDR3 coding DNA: TGTGCCAGCAGTTTCGGGGTCTCATACTACGAGCAGTACTTC.

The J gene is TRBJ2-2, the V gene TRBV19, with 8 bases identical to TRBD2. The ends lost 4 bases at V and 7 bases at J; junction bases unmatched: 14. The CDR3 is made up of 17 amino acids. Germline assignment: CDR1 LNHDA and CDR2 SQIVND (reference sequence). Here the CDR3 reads CASSTYLREGHGGELFF. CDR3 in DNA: TGTGCCAGTAGTACTTACCTTCGGGAGGGCCACGGCGGGGAGCTGTTTTTT. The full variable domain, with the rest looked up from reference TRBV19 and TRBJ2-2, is DGGITQSPKYLFRKEGQNVTLSCEQNLNHDAMYWYRQDPGQGLRLIYYSQIVNDFQKGDIAEGYSVSREKKESFPLTVTSAQKNPTAFYLCASSTYLREGHGGELFFGEGSRLTVL.

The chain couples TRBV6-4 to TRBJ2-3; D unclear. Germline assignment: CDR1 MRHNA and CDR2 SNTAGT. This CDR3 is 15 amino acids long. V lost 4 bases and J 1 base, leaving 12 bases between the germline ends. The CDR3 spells CASSASGAGTDTQYF. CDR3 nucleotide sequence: TGTGCCAGCAGTGCAAGTGGCGCGGGCACAGATACGCAGTATTTT.

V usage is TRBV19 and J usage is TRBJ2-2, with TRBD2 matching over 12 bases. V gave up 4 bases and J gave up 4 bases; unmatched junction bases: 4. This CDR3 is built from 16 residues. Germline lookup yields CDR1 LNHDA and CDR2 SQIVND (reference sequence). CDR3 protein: CASSNLAGGPTGELFF. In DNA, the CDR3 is TGTGCCAGTAGTAACCTAGCGGGAGGGCCCACCGGGGAGCTGTTTTTT.

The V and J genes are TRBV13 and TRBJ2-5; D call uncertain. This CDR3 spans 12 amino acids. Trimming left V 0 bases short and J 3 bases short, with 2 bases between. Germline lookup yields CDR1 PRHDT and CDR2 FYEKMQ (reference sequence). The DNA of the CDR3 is TGTGCCAGCAGCTTAGGGAAAGAGACCCAGTACTTC. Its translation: CASSLGKETQYF.

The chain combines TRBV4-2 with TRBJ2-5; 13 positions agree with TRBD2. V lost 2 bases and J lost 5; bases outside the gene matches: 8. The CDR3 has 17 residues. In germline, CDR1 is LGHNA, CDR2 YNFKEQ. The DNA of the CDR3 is TGTGCCAGCAGCCAAAATGATCGGACTAGCGGGGGCGAGACCCAGTACTTC. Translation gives CASSQNDRTSGGETQYF.

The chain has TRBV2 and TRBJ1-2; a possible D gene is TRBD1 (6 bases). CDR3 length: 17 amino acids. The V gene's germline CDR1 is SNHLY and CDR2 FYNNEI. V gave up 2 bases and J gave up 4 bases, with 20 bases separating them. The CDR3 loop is CASSEWVFRGAGYGYTF. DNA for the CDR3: TGTGCCAGCAGTGAATGGGTGTTCAGGGGTGCGGGCTATGGCTACACCTTC.

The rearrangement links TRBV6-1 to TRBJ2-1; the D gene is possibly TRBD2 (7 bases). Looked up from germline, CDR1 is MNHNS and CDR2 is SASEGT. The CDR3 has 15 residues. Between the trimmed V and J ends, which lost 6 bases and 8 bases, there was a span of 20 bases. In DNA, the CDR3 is TGTGCCAGCAGCTCAGAGGGAGGGGGAGCCGATGAGCAGTTCTTC. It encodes CASSSEGGGADEQFF.

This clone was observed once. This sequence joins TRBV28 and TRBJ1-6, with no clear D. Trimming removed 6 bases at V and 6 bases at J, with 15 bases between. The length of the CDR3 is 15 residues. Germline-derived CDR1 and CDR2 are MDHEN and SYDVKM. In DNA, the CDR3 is TGTGCCAGCAGCCCTCAGCGGCTGGCTAATTCACCCCTCCACTTT. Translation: CASSPQRLANSPLHF.

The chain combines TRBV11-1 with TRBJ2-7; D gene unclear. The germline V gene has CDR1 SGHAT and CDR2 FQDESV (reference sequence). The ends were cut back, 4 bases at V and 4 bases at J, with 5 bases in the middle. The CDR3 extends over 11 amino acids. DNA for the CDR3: TGTGCCAGCAGCTCCGCGTACGAGCAGTACTTC. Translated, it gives CASSSAYEQYF.

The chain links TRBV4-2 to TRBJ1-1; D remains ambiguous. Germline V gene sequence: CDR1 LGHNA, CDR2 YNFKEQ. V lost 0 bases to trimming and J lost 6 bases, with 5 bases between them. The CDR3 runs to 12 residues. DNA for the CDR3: TGTGCCAGCAGCCAAGATCCGCCTGAAGCTTTCTTT. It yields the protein CASSQDPPEAFF.

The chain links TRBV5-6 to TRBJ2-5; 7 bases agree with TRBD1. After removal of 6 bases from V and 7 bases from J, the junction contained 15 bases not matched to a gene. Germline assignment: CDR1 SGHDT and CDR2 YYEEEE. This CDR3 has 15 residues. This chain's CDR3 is CASTSGQEAVGTQYF. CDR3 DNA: TGTGCCAGCACCAGCGGACAGGAGGCGGTGGGGACCCAGTACTTC.

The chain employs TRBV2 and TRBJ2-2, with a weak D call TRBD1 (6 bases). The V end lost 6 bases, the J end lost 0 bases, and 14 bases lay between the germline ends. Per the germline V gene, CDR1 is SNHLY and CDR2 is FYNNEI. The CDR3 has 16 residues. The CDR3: CASRGPGQPNTGELFF. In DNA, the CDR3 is TGTGCCAGCAGGGGTCCGGGACAACCGAACACCGGGGAGCTGTTTTTT.

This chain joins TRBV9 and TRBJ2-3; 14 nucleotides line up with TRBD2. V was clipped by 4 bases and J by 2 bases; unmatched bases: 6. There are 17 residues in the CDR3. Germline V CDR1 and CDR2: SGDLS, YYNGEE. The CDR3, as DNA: TGTGCCAGCAGCCCCGGGACTAGCGGGGGACTCACAGATACGCAGTATTTT. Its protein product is CASSPGTSGGLTDTQYF.

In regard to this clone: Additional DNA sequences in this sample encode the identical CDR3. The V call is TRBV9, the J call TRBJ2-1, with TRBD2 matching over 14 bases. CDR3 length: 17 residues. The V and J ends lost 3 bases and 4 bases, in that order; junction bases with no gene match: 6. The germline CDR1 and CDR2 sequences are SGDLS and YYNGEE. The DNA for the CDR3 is TGTGCCAGCAGCGCGCCGGGACTAGCGGGAGCTTACAATGAGCAGTTCTTC. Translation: CASSAPGLAGAYNEQFF.

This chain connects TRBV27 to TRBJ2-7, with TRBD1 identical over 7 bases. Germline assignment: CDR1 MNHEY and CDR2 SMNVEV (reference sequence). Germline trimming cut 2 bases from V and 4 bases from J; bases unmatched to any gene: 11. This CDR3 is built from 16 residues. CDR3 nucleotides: TGTGCCAGCAGTTTAGGAGGACAGGCCTTTGTTTACGAGCAGTACTTC. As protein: CASSLGGQAFVYEQYF.

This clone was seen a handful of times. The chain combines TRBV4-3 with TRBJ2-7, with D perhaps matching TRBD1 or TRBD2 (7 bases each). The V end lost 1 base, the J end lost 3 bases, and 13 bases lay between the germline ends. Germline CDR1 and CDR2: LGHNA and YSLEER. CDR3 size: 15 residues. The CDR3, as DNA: TGCGCCAGCAGCCAAGCACCAGGGGGGGGCTACGAGCAGTACTTC. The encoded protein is CASSQAPGGGYEQYF.

CDR3 DNA: TGTGCCAGCAGCGTAGCGACTAGCGGGAGTTATGAGCAGTTCTTC. The encoded protein is CASSVATSGSYEQFF. V is TRBV9 and J is TRBJ2-1; TRBD2 matches 12 bases. Germline V gene data show CDR1 as SGDLS and CDR2 as YYNGEE. V trimming: 0 bases; J trimming: 8 bases; junction bases outside the gene matches: 3. The CDR3 is made up of 15 amino acids.

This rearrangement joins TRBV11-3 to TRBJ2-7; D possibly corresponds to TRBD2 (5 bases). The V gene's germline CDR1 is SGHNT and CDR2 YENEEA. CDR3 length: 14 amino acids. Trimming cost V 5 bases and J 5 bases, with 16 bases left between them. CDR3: CASSPTRKGHEQYF. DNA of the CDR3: TGTGCCAGCAGCCCAACTAGGAAAGGCCACGAGCAGTACTTC.

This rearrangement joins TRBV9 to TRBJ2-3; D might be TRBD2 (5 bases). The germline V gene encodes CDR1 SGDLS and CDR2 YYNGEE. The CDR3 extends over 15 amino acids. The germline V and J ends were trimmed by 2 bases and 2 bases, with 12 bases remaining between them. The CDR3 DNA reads TGTGCCAGCAGCGTTCGCGGGCGCCCCACAGATACGCAGTATTTT. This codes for CASSVRGRPTDTQYF.